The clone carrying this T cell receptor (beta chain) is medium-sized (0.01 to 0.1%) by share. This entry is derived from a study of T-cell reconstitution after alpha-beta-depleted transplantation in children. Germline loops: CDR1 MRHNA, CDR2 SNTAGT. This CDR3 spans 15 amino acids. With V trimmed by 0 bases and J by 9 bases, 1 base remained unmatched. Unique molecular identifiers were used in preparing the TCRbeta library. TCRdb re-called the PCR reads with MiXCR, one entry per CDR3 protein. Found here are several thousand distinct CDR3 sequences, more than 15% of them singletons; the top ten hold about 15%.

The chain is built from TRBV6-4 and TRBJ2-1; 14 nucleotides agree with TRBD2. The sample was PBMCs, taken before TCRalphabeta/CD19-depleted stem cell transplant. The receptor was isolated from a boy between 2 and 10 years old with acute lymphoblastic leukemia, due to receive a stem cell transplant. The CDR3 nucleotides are TGTGCCAGCAGTGACTCGACTAGCGGGGGGGCTGAGCAGTTCTTC. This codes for CASSDSTSGGAEQFF.